Here is one TCR beta chain with its context. Its matching antigen is unknown. The data derive from a study of cytomegalovirus exposure and HLA in healthy donors. Whole-study context: The approximately 670 first-cohort repertoires and the 110 or so validation repertoires shared the same platform, a later analysis reported. Regarding the study as a whole: According to a subsequent analysis, TCR clusters from the first cohort were inclined to appear together in the roughly 120 validation repertoires. High specificity and sensitivity for cytomegalovirus status were reported for the classifier. Among the CMV-associated chains, three were confirmed in vitro as specific for CMV antigens.

The CDR3 is 14 amino acids. Trimming removed 1 base from V and 4 bases from J, with 7 bases in between. CDR1 and CDR2 (germline): KGHSH, LQKENI. Sequenced by immunoSEQ multiplex PCR; TCRdb stores in-frame clones only, minus some. The sample includes about 200,000 clones, more than 65% of them seen just once. The chain couples TRBV18 to TRBJ1-4; unclear D gene. This TCR was sampled from a woman aged 30 to 39 in good health and CMV-seropositive. The sequenced material came from PBMCs. The CDR3 nucleotides are TGTGCCAGCTCACCACGGGAGGGTAATGAAAAACTGTTTTTT. Translated: CASSPREGNEKLFF.